The 11 T cell receptor beta chains reported below all come from one sample, sequenced in a study of long-term antiretroviral therapy in people with HIV. The libraries were made with immunoSEQ v3.0 at survey level. Data came from immunoSEQ multiplex PCR; TCRdb stores just in-frame clones and leaves some out. The repertoire holds fewer than 30,000 clones, approximately 80% seen once, with 5% to 6% in the top ten. The sequencing here drew on unsorted PBMCs, taken 1.1 years before starting antiretroviral therapy. The receptors originated from a woman aged 30 to 39 with HIV.

The chain is built from TRBV18 and TRBJ1-2; perhaps TRBD1 as D (6 bases). V was cut by 1 base and J by 2 bases, with 8 bases left in between. Germline V gives CDR1 KGHSH, CDR2 LQKENI. CDR3 length: 14 amino acids. The CDR3 loop is CASSPRTVNYGYTF. Written as DNA, the CDR3 is TGTGCCAGCTCACCACGGACAGTAAACTATGGCTACACCTTC.

The chain joins TRBV5-1 to TRBJ2-7; D not resolved. The CDR3 has 14 amino acids. CDR1 and CDR2 (germline): SGHRS, YFSETQ. Trimming left V 1 base short and J 5 bases short, with 13 bases between. CDR3 sequence: CASSLSGSPDEQYF. The CDR3 DNA follows: TGCGCCAGCAGCTTGTCCGGAAGCCCCGACGAGCAGTACTTC.

The chain recombines TRBV9 with TRBJ1-2; 7 nucleotides line up with TRBD1. From germline, CDR1 is SGDLS and CDR2 YYNGEE. This CDR3 has 17 residues. Unmatched junction bases numbered 18, after V lost 4 bases and J lost 6 bases. CDR3 sequence (DNA): TGTGCCAGCAGCTCCGACGACAGGGAACTCCTCTGGGATGGCTACACCTTC. This sequence encodes CASSSDDRELLWDGYTF.

A single count supports this clone. V and J are TRBV5-6 and TRBJ1-4, with 9 nucleotides matching TRBD1. The V gene's germline CDR1 is SGHDT and CDR2 YYEEEE. The CDR3 has 15 residues. V trimming: 0 bases; J trimming: 7 bases; junction bases outside the gene matches: 4. The CDR3 reads CASSLGGTGIEKLFF. CDR3 DNA: TGTGCCAGCAGCTTGGGAGGGACAGGGATTGAAAAACTGTTTTTT.

The rearrangement uses TRBV5-1 and TRBJ1-1, with D maybe TRBD1 (5 bases). The CDR3 is made up of 14 amino acids. Between the trimmed V and J ends, which lost 4 bases and 5 bases, there was a span of 15 bases. CDR1 and CDR2 (germline): SGHRS, YFSETQ. CDR3 nucleotide sequence: TGCGCCAGCAGCCCGGGGGTAGGTAGGACTGAAGCTTTCTTT. Translation: CASSPGVGRTEAFF.

V and J are TRBV5-1 and TRBJ1-2; no firm D call. This CDR3 is built from 13 residues. V dropped 2 bases and J dropped 8 bases, with 13 bases sitting between them. The germline V gene encodes CDR1 SGHRS and CDR2 YFSETQ. In DNA, the CDR3 is TGCGCCAGCAGCTTTGCAGAAAAGGTGGGCTACACCTTC. Translating gives CASSFAEKVGYTF.

The V gene is TRBV10-3, the J gene TRBJ2-2, with TRBD1 identical over 10 bases. Unmatched junction bases numbered 8, after V lost 6 bases and J lost 7 bases. There are 15 residues in the CDR3. In germline, CDR1 is ENHRY, CDR2 SYGVKD. CDR3 region: CAIRATGGADGELFF. CDR3 in DNA: TGTGCCATCAGGGCGACAGGGGGCGCCGACGGGGAGCTGTTTTTT.

V usage is TRBV5-1 and J usage is TRBJ2-5, with 9 positions matching TRBD1. There are 15 residues in the CDR3. Germline trimming cut 2 bases from V and 5 bases from J; bases unmatched to any gene: 7. CDR1 and CDR2 (germline): SGHRS, YFSETQ. CDR3 in amino acids: CASSLGGQGSETQYF. CDR3 in DNA: TGCGCCAGCAGCTTAGGGGGACAGGGAAGTGAGACCCAGTACTTC. The entire variable domain, with the rest obtained from reference TRBV5-1 and TRBJ2-5, is as follows: KAGVTQTPRYLIKTRGQQVTLSCSPISGHRSVSWYQQTPGQGLQFLFEYFSETQRNKGNFPGRFSGRQFSNSRSEMNVSTLELGDSALYLCASSLGGQGSETQYFGPGTRLLVL.

In DNA form, the CDR3 reads TGCGCCAGCAGGCCTACCCAAGGCAGCCAAGAGACCCAGTACTTC. Its protein product is CASRPTQGSQETQYF. The gene calls are TRBV5-1 and TRBJ2-5, with D unclear. Trimming stripped 5 bases from V and 1 base from J, with 15 bases between. The CDR3 is 15 amino acids. Germline assignment: CDR1 SGHRS and CDR2 YFSETQ.

V is TRBV29-1 and J is TRBJ1-1; 10 bases align to TRBD1. The CDR3 has 14 amino acids. The V segment lost 8 bases and the J segment 0 bases; nucleotides outside the gene matches: 6. Germline lookup yields CDR1 SQVTM and CDR2 ANQGSEA. The CDR3 is CSIRQGAMNTEAFF. CDR3 bases: TGCAGCATAAGACAGGGGGCGATGAACACTGAAGCTTTCTTT. The full variable domain, its missing parts supplied by reference TRBV29-1 and TRBJ1-1, is SAVISQKPSRDICQRGTSLTIQCQVDSQVTMMFWYRQQPGQSLTLIATANQGSEATYESGFVIDKFPISRPNLTFSTLTVSNMSPEDSSIYLCSIRQGAMNTEAFFGQGTRLTVV.

The chain couples TRBV9 to TRBJ2-7, with a possible D match to TRBD2 (6 bases). The CDR3 sequence is 14 residues long. V was pared by 2 bases and J by 1 base, with 10 bases between. Germline assignment: CDR1 SGDLS and CDR2 YYNGEE. The CDR3 DNA is TGTGCCAGCAGCGTGCGGGACGGATCCTACGAGCAGTACTTC. Protein product: CASSVRDGSYEQYF.